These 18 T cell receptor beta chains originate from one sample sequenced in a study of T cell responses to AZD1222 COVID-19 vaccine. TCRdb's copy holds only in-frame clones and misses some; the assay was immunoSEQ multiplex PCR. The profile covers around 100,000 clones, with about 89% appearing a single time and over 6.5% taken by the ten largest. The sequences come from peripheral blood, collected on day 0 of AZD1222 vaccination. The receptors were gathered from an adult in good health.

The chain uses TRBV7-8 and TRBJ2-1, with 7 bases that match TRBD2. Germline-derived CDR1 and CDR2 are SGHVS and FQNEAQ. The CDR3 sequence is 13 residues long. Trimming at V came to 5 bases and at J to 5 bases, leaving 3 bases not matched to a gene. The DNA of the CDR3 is TGTGCCAGCAGCCGAAGCGGGGACAATGAGCAGTTCTTC. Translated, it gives CASSRSGDNEQFF. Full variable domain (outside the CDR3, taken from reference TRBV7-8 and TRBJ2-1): GAGVSQSPRYKVAKRGQDVALRCDPISGHVSLFWYQQALGQGPEFLTYFQNEAQLDKSGLPSDRFFAERPEGSVSTLKIQRTQQEDSAVYLCASSRSGDNEQFFGPGTRLTVL.

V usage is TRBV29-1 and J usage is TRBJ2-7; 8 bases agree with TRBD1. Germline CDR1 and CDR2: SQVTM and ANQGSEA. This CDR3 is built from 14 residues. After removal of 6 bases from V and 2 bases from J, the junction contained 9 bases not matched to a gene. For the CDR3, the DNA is TGCAGCGTGGAAACCGGGACAGGAACCTACGAGCAGTACTTC. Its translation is CSVETGTGTYEQYF.

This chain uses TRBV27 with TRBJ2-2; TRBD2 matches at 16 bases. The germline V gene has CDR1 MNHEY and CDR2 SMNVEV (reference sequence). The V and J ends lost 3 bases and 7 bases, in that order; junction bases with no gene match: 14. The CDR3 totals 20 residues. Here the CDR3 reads CASSFIAAGLAGGLGGELFF. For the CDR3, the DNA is TGTGCCAGCAGTTTTATTGCCGCGGGACTAGCGGGGGGGCTAGGCGGGGAGCTGTTTTTT.

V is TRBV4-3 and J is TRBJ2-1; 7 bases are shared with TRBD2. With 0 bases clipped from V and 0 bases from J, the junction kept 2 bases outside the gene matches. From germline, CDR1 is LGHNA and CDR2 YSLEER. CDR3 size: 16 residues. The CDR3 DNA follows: TGCGCCAGCAGCCAAGATTCTAGCGGCTCCTACAATGAGCAGTTCTTC. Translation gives CASSQDSSGSYNEQFF.

CDR3 sequence (DNA): TGTGCCAGCAGCCAGAAAGAACAGGACCTGCTGAACACTGAAGCTTTCTTT. This sequence encodes CASSQKEQDLLNTEAFF. The V and J genes are TRBV5-4 and TRBJ1-1, with D perhaps matching TRBD1 (5 bases). From germline, CDR1 is SGHNT and CDR2 YYREEE (reference sequence). This CDR3 spans 17 amino acids. V was trimmed by 4 bases and J by 0 bases, leaving 19 bases between them.

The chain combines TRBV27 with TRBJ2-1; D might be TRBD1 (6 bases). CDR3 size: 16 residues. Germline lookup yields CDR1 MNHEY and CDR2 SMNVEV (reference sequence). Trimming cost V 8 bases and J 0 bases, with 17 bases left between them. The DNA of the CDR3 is TGTGCCAGCCGGGCCCGAGCGGACAGCTCCTACAATGAGCAGTTCTTC. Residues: CASRARADSSYNEQFF.

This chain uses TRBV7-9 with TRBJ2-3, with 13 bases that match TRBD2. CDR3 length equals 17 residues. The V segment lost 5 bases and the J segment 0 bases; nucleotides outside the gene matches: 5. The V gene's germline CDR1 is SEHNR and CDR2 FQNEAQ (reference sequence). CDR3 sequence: CASSAGLAGLSTDTQYF. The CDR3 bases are TGTGCCAGCAGCGCGGGACTAGCGGGGCTTAGCACAGATACGCAGTATTTT. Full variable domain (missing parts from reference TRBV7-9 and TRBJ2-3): DTGVSQNPRHKITKRGQNVTFRCDPISEHNRLYWYRQTLGQGPEFLTYFQNEAQLEKSRLLSDRFSAERPKGSFSTLEIQRTEQGDSAMYLCASSAGLAGLSTDTQYFGPGTRLTVL.

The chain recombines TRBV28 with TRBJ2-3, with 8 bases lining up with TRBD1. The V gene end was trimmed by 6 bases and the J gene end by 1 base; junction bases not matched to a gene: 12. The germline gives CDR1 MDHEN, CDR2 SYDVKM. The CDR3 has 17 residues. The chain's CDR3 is CASRTTGQGGGTDTQYF. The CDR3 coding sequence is TGTGCCAGCAGAACCACCGGACAGGGCGGGGGCACAGATACGCAGTATTTT.

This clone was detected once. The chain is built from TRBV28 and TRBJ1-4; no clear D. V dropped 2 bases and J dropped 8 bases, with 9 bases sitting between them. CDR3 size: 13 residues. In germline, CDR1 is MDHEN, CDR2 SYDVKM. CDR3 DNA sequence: TGTGCCAGCAGTTTAGGGCCGAGGGAAAAACTGTTTTTT. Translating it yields CASSLGPREKLFF.

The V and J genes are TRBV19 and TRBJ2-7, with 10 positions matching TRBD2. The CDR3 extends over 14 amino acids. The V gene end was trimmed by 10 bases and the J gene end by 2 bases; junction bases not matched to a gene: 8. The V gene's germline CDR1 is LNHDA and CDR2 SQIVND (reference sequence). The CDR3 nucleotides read TGTGCCACCATGACTAGCGGGCCTCCCTACGAGCAGTACTTC. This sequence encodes CATMTSGPPYEQYF.

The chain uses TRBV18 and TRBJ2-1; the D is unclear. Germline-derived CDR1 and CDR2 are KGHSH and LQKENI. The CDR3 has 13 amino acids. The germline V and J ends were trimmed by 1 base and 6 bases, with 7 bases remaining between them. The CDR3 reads CASSPLLGNEQFF. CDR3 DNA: TGTGCCAGCTCACCACTCCTGGGCAATGAGCAGTTCTTC.

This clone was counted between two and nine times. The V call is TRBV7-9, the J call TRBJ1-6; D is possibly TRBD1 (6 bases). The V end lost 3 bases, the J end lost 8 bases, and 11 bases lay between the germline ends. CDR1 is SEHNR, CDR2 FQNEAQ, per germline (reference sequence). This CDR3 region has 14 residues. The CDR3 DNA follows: TGTGCCAGCAGCTTTGGACAGCCCGATTCACCCCTCCACTTT. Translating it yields CASSFGQPDSPLHF.

CDR3 protein: CASSLRGLAFF. CDR3 sequence (DNA): TGTGCCAGCAGTTTGCGGGGGCTAGCTTTCTTT. The V call is TRBV28, the J call TRBJ1-1; tentative D call: TRBD1 (6 bases). V was shortened by 3 bases and J by 10 bases, with 9 bases between the two germline ends. The CDR3 is made up of 11 amino acids. Germline CDR1 and CDR2: MDHEN and SYDVKM.

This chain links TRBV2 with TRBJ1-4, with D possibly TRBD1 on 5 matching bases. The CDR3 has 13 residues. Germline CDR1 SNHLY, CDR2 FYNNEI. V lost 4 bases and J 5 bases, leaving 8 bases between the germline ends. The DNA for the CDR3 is TGTGCCAGCAGTGGACGGGGGAATGAAAAACTGTTTTTT. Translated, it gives CASSGRGNEKLFF.

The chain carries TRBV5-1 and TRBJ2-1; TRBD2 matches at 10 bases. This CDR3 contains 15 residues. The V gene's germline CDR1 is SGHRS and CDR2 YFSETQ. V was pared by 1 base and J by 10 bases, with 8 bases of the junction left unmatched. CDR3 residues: CASSLKASGSMEQFF. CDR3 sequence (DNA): TGCGCCAGCAGCTTGAAAGCTAGCGGGAGTATGGAGCAGTTCTTC. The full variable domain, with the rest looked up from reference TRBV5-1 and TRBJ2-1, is KAGVTQTPRYLIKTRGQQVTLSCSPISGHRSVSWYQQTPGQGLQFLFEYFSETQRNKGNFPGRFSGRQFSNSRSEMNVSTLELGDSALYLCASSLKASGSMEQFFGPGTRLTVL.

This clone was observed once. The CDR3 DNA reads as TGTGCCAGCAGCTTAGGGACAGACTATGGCTACACCTTC. Amino acids: CASSLGTDYGYTF. J is TRBJ1-2 and V is TRBV7-9; TRBD1 might be the D (6 bases). Germline CDR1 is SEHNR and CDR2 is FQNEAQ (reference sequence). V was shortened by 1 base and J by 3 bases, with 6 bases between the two germline ends. CDR3 length: 13 residues.

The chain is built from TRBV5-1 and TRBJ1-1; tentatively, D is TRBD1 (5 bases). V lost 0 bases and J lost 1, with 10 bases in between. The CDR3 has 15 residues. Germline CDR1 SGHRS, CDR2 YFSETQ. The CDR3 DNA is TGCGCCAGCAGCTTGGCCGGGACCGCGAACACTGAAGCTTTCTTT. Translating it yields CASSLAGTANTEAFF.

CDR3 sequence (DNA): TGTGCCAGCAGCTTTCGGGACACCGAATCGAACACCGGGGAGCTGTTTTTT. Translated, it gives CASSFRDTESNTGELFF. The chain couples TRBV7-9 to TRBJ2-2, with D possibly being TRBD1 (6 bases). In germline, CDR1 is SEHNR, CDR2 FQNEAQ (reference sequence). This CDR3 has 17 amino acids. The ends were cut back, 3 bases at V and 0 bases at J, with 14 bases in the middle.